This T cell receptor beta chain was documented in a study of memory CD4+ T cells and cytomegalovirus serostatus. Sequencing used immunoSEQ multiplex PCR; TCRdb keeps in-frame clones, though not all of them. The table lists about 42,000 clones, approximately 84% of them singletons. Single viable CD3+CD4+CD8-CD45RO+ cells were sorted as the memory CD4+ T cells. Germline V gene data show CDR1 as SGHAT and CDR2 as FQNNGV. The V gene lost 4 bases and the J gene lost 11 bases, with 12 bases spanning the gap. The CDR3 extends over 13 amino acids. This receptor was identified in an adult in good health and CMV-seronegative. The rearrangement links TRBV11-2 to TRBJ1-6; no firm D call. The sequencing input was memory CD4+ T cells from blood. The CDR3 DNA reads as TGTGCCAGCAGCTCTCCGGGTTTGACACCCCTCCACTTT. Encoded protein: CASSSPGLTPLHF.